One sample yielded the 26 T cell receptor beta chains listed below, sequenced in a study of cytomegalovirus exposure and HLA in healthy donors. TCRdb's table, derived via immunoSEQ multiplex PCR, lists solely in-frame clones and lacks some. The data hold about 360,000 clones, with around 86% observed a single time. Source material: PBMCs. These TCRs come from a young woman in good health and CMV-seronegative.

CDR3 protein: CASTGYGSNQPQHF. Here the CDR3 DNA reads TGTGCCAGCACGGGTTATGGTAGCAATCAGCCCCAGCATTTT. The V gene is TRBV27, the J gene TRBJ1-5; D is uncertain. CDR1 is MNHEY, CDR2 SMNVEV, per germline (reference sequence). The CDR3 consists of 14 residues. Trimming left V 7 bases short and J 0 bases short, with 10 bases between.

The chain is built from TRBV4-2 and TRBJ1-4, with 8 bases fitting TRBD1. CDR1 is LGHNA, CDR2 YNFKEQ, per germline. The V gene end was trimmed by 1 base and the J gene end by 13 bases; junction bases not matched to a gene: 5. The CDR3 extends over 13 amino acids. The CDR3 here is CASSQGTGFGLFF. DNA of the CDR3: TGTGCCAGCAGCCAAGGGACAGGGTTTGGACTGTTTTTT.

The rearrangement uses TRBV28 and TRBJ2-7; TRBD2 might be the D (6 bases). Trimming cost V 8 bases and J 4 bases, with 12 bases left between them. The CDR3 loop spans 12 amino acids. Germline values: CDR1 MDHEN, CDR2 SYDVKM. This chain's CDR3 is CASGLTFYEQYF. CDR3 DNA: TGTGCCAGCGGACTAACCTTTTACGAGCAGTACTTC.

CDR3 sequence: CASSHGGGVAGSYEQYF. The CDR3 coding sequence is TGCGCCAGCAGCCATGGCGGTGGCGTAGCGGGGAGCTACGAGCAGTACTTC. The chain links TRBV4-1 to TRBJ2-7; 8 nucleotides line up with TRBD2. Germline CDR1 and CDR2: MGHRA and YSYEKL. This CDR3 contains 17 residues. The ends lost 3 bases at V and 3 bases at J; junction bases unmatched: 13.

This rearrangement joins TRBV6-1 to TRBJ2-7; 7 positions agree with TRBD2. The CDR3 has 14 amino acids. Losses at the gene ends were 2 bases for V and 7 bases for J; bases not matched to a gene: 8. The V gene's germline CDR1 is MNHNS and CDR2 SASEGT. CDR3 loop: CASSEWRGAGEQYF. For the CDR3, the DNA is TGTGCCAGCAGTGAATGGCGGGGAGCGGGGGAGCAGTACTTC.

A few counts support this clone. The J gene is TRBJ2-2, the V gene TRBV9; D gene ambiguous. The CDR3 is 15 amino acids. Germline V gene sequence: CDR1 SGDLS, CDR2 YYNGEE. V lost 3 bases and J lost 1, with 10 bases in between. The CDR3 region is CASSARHLNTGELFF. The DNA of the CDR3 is TGTGCCAGCAGCGCAAGACACCTGAACACCGGGGAGCTGTTTTTT.

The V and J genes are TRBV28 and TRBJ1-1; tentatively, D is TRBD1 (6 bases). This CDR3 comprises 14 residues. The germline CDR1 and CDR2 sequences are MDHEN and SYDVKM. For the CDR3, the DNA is TGTGCAACCAAAGGGGGGGTAATGAACACTGAAGCTTTCTTT. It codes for CATKGGVMNTEAFF.

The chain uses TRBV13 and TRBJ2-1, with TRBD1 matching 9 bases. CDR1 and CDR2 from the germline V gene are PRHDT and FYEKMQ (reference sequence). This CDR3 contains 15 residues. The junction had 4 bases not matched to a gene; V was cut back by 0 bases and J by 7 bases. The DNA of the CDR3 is TGTGCCAGCAGCTTAGGACAGGGGGCTCGGAATGAGCAGTTCTTC. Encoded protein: CASSLGQGARNEQFF.

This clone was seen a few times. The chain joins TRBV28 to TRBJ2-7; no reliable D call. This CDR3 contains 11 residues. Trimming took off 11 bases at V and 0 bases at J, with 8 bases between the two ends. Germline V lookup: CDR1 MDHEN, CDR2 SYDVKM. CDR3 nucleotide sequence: TGTGCCGCGAGTGACTCCTACGAGCAGTACTTC. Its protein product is CAASDSYEQYF.

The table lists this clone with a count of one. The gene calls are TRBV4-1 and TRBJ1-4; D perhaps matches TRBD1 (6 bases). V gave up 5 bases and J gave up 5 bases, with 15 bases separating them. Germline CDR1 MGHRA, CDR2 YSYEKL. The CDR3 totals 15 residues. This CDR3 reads CASSVQGPRNEKLFF. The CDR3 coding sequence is TGCGCCAGCAGCGTACAGGGCCCTCGCAATGAAAAACTGTTTTTT.

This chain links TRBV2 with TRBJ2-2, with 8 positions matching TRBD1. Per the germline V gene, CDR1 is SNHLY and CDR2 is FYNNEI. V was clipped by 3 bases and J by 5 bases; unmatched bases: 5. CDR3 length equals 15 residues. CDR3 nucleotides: TGTGCCAGCAGTGACCCAGGGGGCCTGACCGGGGAGCTGTTTTTT. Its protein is CASSDPGGLTGELFF.

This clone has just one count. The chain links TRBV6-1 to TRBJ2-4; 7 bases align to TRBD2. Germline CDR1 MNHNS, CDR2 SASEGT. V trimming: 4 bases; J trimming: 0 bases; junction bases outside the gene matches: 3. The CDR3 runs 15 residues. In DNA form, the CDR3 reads TGTGCCAGCAGTGTCCGGGGGGTAGCCAAAAACATTCAGTACTTC. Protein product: CASSVRGVAKNIQYF.

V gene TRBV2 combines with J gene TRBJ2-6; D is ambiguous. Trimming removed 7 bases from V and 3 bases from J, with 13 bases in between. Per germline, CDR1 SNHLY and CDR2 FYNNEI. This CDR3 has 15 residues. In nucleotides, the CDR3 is TGTGCCAGCAAGGCAGACGCAGGTGGGGCCAACGTCCTGACTTTC. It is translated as CASKADAGGANVLTF.

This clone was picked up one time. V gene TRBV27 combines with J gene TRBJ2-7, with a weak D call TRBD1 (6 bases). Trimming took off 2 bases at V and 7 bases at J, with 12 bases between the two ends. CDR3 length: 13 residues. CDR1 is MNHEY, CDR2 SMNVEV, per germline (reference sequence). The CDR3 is CASSLGGRREQYF. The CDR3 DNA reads TGTGCCAGCAGTTTAGGGGGCCGCAGGGAGCAGTACTTC.

The CDR3 DNA is TGTGCCATCAGTGAGAGGTTTCTAGCGGGGGGGCCCGAGAGCTCCTACGAGCAGTACTTC. The encoded protein is CAISERFLAGGPESSYEQYF. The chain has TRBV10-3 and TRBJ2-7; 12 nucleotides line up with TRBD2. Germline V lookup: CDR1 ENHRY, CDR2 SYGVKD. V lost 2 bases and J lost 0; bases outside the gene matches: 14. The CDR3 is 20 residues long.

The CDR3 protein is CASSDAAIGEQYF. CDR3 in DNA: TGTGCCAGCAGTGATGCGGCGATAGGTGAGCAGTACTTC. The chain is built from TRBV6-1 and TRBJ2-7, with D unclear. V lost 3 bases to trimming and J lost 7 bases, with 13 bases between them. Germline V lookup: CDR1 MNHNS, CDR2 SASEGT. This CDR3 has 13 residues.

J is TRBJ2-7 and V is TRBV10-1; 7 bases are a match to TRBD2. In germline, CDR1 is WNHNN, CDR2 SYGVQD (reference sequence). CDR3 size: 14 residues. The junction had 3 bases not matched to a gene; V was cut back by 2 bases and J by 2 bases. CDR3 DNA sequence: TGCGCCAGCAGTGAGGGGAGGGGCACCTACGAGCAGTACTTC. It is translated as CASSEGRGTYEQYF.

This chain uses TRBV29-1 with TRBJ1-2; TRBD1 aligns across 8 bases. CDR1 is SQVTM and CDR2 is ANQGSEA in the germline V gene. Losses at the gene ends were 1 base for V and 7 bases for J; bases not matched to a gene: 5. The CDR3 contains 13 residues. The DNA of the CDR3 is TGCAGCGTTGAAGGGACAGGGATTAGTGGCTACACCTTC. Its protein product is CSVEGTGISGYTF.

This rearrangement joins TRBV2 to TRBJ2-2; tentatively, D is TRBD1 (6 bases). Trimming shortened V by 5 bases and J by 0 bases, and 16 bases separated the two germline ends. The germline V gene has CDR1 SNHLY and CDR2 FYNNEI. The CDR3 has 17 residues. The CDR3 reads CASSRAGVMANTGELFF. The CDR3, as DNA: TGTGCCAGCAGTAGGGCAGGGGTTATGGCGAACACCGGGGAGCTGTTTTTT.

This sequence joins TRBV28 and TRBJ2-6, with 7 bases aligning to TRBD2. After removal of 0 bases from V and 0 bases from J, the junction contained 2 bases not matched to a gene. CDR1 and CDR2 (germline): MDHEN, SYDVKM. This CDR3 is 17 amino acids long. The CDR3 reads CASSLWGGPSGANVLTF. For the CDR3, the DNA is TGTGCCAGCAGTTTATGGGGAGGGCCCTCTGGGGCCAACGTCCTGACTTTC.

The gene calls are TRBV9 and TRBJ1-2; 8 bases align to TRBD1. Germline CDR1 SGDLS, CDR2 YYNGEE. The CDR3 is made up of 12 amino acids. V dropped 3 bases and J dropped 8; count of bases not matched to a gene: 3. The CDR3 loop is CASSATGGGYTF. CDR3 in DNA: TGTGCCAGCAGCGCCACAGGGGGAGGCTACACCTTC.

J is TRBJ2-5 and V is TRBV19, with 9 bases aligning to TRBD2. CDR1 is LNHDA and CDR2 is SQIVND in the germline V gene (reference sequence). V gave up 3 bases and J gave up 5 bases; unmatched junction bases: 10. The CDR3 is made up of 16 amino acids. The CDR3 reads CASSISAGGPRETQYF. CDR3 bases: TGTGCCAGTAGTATTTCGGCGGGGGGGCCCAGGGAGACCCAGTACTTC. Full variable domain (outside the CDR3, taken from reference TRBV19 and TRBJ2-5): DGGITQSPKYLFRKEGQNVTLSCEQNLNHDAMYWYRQDPGQGLRLIYYSQIVNDFQKGDIAEGYSVSREKKESFPLTVTSAQKNPTAFYLCASSISAGGPRETQYFGPGTRLLVL.

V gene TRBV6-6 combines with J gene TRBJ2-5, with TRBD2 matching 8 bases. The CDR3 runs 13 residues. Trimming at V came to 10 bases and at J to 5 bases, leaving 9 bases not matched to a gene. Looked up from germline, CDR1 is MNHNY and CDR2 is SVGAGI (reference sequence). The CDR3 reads CATKAGVEETQYF. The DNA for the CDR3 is TGTGCCACCAAAGCGGGAGTCGAGGAGACCCAGTACTTC.

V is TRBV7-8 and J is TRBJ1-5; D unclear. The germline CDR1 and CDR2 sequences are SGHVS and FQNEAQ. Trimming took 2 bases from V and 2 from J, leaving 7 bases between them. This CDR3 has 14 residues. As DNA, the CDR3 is TGTGCCAGCAGCTTAAATTCGGGCAATCAGCCCCAGCATTTT. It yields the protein CASSLNSGNQPQHF.

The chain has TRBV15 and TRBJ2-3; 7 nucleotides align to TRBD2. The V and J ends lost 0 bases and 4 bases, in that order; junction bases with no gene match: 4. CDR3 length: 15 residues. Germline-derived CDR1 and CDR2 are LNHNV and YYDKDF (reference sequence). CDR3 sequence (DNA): TGTGCCACCAGCAGAGACGGGGCGGGAGCAGATACGCAGTATTTT. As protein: CATSRDGAGADTQYF.

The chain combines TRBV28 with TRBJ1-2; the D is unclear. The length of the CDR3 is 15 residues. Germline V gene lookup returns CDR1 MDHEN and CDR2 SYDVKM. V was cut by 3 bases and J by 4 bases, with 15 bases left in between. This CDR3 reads CASSFPRIAIYGYTF. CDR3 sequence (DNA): TGTGCCAGCAGTTTCCCGAGAATTGCCATCTATGGCTACACCTTC.